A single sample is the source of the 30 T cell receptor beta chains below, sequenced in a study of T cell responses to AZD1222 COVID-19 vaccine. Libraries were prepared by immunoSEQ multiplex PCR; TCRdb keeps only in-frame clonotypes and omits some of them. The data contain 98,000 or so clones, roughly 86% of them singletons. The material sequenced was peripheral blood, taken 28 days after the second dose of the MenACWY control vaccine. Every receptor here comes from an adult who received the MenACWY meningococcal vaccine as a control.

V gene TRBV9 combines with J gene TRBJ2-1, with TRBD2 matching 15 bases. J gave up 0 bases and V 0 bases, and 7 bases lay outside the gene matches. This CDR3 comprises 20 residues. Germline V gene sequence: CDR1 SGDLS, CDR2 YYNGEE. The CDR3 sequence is CASSVGLGLAGGYSYNEQFF. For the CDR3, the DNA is TGTGCCAGCAGCGTAGGGTTGGGACTAGCGGGGGGCTACTCCTACAATGAGCAGTTCTTC.

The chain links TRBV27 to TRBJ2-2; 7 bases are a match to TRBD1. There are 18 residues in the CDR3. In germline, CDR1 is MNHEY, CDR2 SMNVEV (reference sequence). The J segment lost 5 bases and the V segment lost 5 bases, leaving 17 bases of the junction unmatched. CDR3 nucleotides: TGTGCCAGCAGTACGTACCTGAACAGGGGCTGGCAAACCGGGGAGCTGTTTTTT. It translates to CASSTYLNRGWQTGELFF.

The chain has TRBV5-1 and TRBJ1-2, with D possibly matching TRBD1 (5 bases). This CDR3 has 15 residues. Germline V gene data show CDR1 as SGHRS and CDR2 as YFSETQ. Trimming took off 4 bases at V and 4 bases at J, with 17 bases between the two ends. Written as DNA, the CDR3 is TGCGCCAGCAGCCCGGGACTTCCAGGGCCCTATGGCTACACCTTC. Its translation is CASSPGLPGPYGYTF.

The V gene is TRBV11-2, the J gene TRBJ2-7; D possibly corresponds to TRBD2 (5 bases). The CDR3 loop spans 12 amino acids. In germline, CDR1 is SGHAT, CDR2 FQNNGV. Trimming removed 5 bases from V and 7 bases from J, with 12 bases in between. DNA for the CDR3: TGTGCCAGCAGCCCGATGAGGAGGGAGCAGTACTTC. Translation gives CASSPMRREQYF.

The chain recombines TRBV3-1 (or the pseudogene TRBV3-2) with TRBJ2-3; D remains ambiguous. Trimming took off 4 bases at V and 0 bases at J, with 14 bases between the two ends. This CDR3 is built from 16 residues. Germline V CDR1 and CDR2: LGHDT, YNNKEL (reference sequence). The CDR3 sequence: CASSPIHFSSTDTQYF. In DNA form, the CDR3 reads TGTGCCAGCAGCCCAATTCACTTTTCTAGCACAGATACGCAGTATTTT.

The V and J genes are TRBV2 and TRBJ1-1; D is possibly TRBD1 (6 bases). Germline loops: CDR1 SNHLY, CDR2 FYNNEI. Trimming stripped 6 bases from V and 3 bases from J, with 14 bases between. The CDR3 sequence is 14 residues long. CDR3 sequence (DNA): TGTGCCAGCAGGAGGGACATATCTGACACTGAAGCTTTCTTT. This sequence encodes CASRRDISDTEAFF.

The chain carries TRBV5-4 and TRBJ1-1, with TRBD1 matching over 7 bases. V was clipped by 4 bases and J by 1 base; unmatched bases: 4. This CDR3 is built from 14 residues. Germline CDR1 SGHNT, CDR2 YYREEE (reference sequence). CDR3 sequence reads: CASSPQGRNTEAFF. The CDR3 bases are TGTGCCAGCAGCCCACAGGGGAGGAACACTGAAGCTTTCTTT.

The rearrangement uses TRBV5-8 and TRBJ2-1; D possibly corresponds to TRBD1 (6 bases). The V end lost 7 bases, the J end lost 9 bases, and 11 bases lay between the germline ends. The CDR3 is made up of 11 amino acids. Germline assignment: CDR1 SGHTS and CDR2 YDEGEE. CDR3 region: CASYLGGEQFF. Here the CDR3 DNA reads TGTGCCAGCTACCTAGGGGGTGAGCAGTTCTTC.

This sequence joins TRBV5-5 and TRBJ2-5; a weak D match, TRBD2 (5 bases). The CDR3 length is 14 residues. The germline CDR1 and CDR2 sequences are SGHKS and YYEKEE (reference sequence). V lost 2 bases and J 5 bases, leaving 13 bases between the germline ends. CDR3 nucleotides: TGTGCCAGCAGCTTAGACCTAGCTAGCGAGACCCAGTACTTC. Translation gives CASSLDLASETQYF.

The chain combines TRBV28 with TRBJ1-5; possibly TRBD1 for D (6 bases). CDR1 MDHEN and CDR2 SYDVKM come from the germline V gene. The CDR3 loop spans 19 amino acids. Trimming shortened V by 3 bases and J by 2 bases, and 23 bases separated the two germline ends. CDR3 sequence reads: CASSFRLGAPYRGNQPQHF. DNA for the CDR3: TGTGCCAGCAGTTTCAGGTTGGGGGCCCCATATCGGGGCAATCAGCCCCAGCATTTT.

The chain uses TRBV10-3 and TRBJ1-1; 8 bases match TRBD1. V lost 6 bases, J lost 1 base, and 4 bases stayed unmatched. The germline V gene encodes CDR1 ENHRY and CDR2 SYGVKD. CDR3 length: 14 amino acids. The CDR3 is CAISVGTGNTEAFF. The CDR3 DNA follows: TGTGCCATCAGCGTCGGGACAGGGAACACTGAAGCTTTCTTT.

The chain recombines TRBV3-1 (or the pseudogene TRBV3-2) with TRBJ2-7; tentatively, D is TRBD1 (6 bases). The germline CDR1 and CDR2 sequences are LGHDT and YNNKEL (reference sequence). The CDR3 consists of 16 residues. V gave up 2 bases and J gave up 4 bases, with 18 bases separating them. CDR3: CASSQLPGTSLYEQYF. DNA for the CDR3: TGTGCCAGCAGCCAACTACCGGGGACATCGCTGTACGAGCAGTACTTC.

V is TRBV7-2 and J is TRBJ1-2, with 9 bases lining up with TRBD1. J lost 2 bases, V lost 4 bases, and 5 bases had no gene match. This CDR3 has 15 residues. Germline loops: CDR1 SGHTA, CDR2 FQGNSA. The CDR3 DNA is TGTGCCAGCAGCTCGTCGGGACAGGGAAACTATGGCTACACCTTC. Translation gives CASSSSGQGNYGYTF.

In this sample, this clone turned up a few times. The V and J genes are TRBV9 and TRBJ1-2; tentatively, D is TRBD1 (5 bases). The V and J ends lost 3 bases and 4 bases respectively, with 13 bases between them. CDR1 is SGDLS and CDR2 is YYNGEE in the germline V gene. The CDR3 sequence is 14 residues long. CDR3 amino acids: CASSGGVRSYGYTF. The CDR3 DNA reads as TGTGCCAGCAGCGGAGGGGTACGGAGCTATGGCTACACCTTC.

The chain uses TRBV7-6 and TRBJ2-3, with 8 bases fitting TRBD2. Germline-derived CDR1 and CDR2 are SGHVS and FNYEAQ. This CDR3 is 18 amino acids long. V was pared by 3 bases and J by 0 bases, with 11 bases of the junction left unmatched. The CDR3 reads CASSFQTLSGESTDTQYF. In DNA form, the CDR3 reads TGTGCCAGCAGCTTCCAGACCCTTAGCGGGGAGAGCACAGATACGCAGTATTTT.

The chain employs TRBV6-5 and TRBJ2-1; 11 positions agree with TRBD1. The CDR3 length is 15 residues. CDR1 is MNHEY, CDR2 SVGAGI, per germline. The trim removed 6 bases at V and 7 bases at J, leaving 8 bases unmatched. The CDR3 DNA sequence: TGTGCCAGCAGCCCCCGGGACAGGGGGAGAAATGAGCAGTTCTTC. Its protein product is CASSPRDRGRNEQFF.

CDR3 sequence reads: CASSLEAGEETQYF. CDR3 sequence (DNA): TGCGCCAGCAGCTTGGAGGCAGGGGAAGAGACCCAGTACTTC. The genes are TRBV5-1 and TRBJ2-5; a weak D match, TRBD1 (6 bases). CDR1 SGHRS and CDR2 YFSETQ come from the germline V gene. There are 14 residues in the CDR3. The V end was cut by 0 bases, the J end by 3 bases, with 9 bases between.

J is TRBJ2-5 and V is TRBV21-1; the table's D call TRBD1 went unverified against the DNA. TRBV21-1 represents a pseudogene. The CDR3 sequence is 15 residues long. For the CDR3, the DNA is TGTGCCAGCAGCTTGGCACAGGGAATGCAAGAGACCCAGTACTTC. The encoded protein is CASSLAQGMQETQYF.

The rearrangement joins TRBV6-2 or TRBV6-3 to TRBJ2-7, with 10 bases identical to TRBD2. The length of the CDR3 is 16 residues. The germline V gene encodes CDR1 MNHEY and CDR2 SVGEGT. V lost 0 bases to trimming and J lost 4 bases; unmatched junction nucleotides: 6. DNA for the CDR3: TGTGCCAGCAGTTACTCGGCAGGACTAGCGGAGTACGAGCAGTACTTC. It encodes CASSYSAGLAEYEQYF.

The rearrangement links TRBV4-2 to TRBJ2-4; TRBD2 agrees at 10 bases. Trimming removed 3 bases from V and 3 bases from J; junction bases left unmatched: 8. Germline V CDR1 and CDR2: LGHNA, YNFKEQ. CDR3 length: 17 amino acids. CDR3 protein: CASSHRAGGRVKNIQYF. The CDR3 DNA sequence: TGTGCCAGCAGCCACCGAGCGGGGGGGCGGGTCAAAAACATTCAGTACTTC.

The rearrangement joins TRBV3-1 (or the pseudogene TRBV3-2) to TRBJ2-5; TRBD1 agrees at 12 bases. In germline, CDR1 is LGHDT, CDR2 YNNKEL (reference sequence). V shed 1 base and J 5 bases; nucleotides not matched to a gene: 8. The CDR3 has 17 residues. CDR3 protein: CASSQVGGTGGRETQYF. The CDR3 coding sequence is TGTGCCAGCAGCCAAGTGGGCGGGACAGGGGGCAGGGAGACCCAGTACTTC.

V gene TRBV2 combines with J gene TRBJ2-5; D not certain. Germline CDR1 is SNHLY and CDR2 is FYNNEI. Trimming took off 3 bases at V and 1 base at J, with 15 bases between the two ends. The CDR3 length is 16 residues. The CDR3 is CASSEFYPPGQETQYF. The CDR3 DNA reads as TGTGCCAGCAGTGAGTTCTATCCCCCGGGCCAAGAGACCCAGTACTTC.

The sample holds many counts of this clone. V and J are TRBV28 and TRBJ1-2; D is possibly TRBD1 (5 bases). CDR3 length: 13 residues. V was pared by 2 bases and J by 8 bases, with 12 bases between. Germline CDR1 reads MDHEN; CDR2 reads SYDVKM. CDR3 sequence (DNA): TGTGCCAGCAGTTTAGACACCAGGGAGGGCTACACCTTC. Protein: CASSLDTREGYTF.

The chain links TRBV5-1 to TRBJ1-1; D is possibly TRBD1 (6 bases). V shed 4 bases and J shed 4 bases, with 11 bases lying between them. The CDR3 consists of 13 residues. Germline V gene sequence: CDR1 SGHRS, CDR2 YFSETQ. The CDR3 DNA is TGCGCCAGCAGCAAACAGGGTTCCACTGAAGCTTTCTTT. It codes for CASSKQGSTEAFF.

This chain's CDR3 is CASSPFEPGTNTEAFF. CDR3 nucleotides: TGTGCCAGCTCACCTTTTGAACCCGGGACGAACACTGAAGCTTTCTTT. The V call is TRBV18, the J call TRBJ1-1; tentatively, D is TRBD1 (5 bases). This CDR3 contains 16 residues. In germline, CDR1 is KGHSH, CDR2 LQKENI. V lost 3 bases to trimming and J lost 1 base, with 15 bases between them. The full variable domain, completed using reference TRBV18 and TRBJ1-1, is NAGVMQNPRHLVRRRGQEARLRCSPMKGHSHVYWYRQLPEEGLKFMVYLQKENIIDESGMPKERFSAEFPKEGPSILRIQQVVRGDSAAYFCASSPFEPGTNTEAFFGQGTRLTVV.

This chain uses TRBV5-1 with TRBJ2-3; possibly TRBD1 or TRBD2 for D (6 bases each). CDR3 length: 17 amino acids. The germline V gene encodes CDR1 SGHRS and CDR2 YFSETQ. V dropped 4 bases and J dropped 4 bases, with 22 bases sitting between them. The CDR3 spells CASSRVGGGVGADTQYF. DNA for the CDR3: TGCGCCAGCAGCCGAGTGGGGGGCGGGGTTGGCGCAGATACGCAGTATTTT.

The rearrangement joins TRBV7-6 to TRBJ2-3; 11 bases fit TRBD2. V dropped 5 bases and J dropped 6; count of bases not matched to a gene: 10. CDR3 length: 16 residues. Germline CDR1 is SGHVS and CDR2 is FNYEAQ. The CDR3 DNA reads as TGTGCCAGCAGCGCTACTAGCGGGGGTACCATGGATACGCAGTATTTT. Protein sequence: CASSATSGGTMDTQYF.

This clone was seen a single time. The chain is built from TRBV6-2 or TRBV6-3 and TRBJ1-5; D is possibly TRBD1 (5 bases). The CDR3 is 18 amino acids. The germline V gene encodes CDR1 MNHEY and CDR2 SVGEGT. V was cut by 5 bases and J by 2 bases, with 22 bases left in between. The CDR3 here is CASSLQAGMTLGNQPQHF. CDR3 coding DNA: TGTGCCAGCAGTCTACAGGCGGGTATGACCTTGGGCAATCAGCCCCAGCATTTT.

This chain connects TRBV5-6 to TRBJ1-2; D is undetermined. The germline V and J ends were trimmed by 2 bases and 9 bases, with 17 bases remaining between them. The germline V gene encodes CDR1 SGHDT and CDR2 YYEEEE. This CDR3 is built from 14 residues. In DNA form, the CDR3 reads TGTGCCAGCAGCTTAGGATTCCGGGAAGGGAGCTACACCTTC. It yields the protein CASSLGFREGSYTF.

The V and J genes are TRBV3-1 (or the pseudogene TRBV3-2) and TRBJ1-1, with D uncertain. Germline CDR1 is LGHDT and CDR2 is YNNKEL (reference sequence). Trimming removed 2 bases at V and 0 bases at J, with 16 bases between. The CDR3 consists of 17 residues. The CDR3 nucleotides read TGTGCCAGCAGCCAATCCGGGGTGGCCTACATGAACACTGAAGCTTTCTTT. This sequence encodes CASSQSGVAYMNTEAFF.